These 5 T cell receptor beta chains originate from one sample sequenced in a study of T cells after yellow fever vaccination. TCRdb reprocessed the 5' RACE reads with MiXCR, giving one entry per CDR3 protein. Of approximately 120,000 distinct CDR3 sequences in the sample, about 15% were seen once. The sequenced sample was CD8+ T cells sorted from PBMCs, obtained 5 days after the yellow fever booster vaccination. These receptors all come from a man between 18 and 35 years old who received the YFV17D yellow fever vaccine.

This clonotype was detected only a few times. The chain links TRBV10-2 to TRBJ2-2, with 8 nucleotides matching TRBD2. This CDR3 spans 16 amino acids. V gave up 2 bases and J gave up 6 bases; unmatched junction bases: 8. Germline V gene sequence: CDR1 WSHSY, CDR2 SAAADI. CDR3 sequence: CASSEAGLVNAGELFF. As DNA, the CDR3 is TGCGCCAGCAGTGAGGCGGGACTAGTTAACGCCGGGGAGCTGTTTTTT.

The chain recombines TRBV7-2 with TRBJ2-1, with unresolved D. This CDR3 contains 12 residues. V was trimmed by 3 bases and J by 6 bases, leaving 6 bases between them. Per germline, CDR1 SGHTA and CDR2 FQGNSA. The CDR3 DNA reads TGTGCCAGCAGCTTTAGGCTCAATGAGCAGTTCTTC. Translating gives CASSFRLNEQFF.

The chain has TRBV2 and TRBJ2-7, with a tentative D call TRBD1 (6 bases). Trimming took 6 bases from V and 3 from J, leaving 12 bases between them. The CDR3 consists of 13 residues. The germline CDR1 and CDR2 sequences are SNHLY and FYNNEI. CDR3 residues: CASSRTEIYEQYF. CDR3 nucleotides: TGTGCCAGCAGCAGGACAGAGATCTACGAGCAGTACTTC.

The chain couples TRBV27 to TRBJ1-6; D is undetermined. Germline loops: CDR1 MNHEY, CDR2 SMNVEV (reference sequence). Trimming stripped 6 bases from V and 12 bases from J, with 9 bases between. This CDR3 is built from 11 residues. CDR3 region: CASRGVGPLHF. The CDR3 coding sequence is TGTGCCAGCAGGGGAGTAGGACCCCTCCACTTT.

This clonotype was counted between two and nine times. This rearrangement joins TRBV16 to TRBJ1-4; D is possibly TRBD1 (5 bases). CDR3 length: 14 amino acids. Germline assignment: CDR1 KGHSY and CDR2 FQNENV. Deletions cut 3 bases from V and 7 bases from J, with 12 bases between. Here the CDR3 DNA reads TGTGCCAGCAGCCAGGGGGACCCTTCTGAAAAACTGTTTTTT. Translated, it gives CASSQGDPSEKLFF.